Below are 3 T cell receptor beta chains sequenced from a single sample in a study of blood T cells in healthy people across ages. The authors ran a second PCR of about 7 to 12 cycles using a sample-barcoded 5' primer and a J-beta primer mix. TCRdb reanalysed the 5' RACE reads using MiXCR and keeps one entry per CDR3 protein. Altogether about 640,000 distinct CDR3 sequences are present, approximately 50% being singletons, with the ten largest covering about two fifths. Sequenced sample: blood. These receptors were collected from a man aged 60-69 years in good health.

V and J are TRBV6-6 and TRBJ2-7; D gene uncertain. CDR3 size: 11 residues. The V end lost 5 bases, the J end lost 3 bases, and 5 bases lay between the germline ends. The germline gives CDR1 MNHNY, CDR2 SVGAGI (reference sequence). The CDR3 sequence: CASSQYYEQYF. The CDR3, as DNA: TGTGCCAGCAGTCAGTACTACGAGCAGTACTTC.

The rearrangement links TRBV12-3 or TRBV12-4 to TRBJ2-5; 8 nucleotides line up with TRBD2. The CDR3 contains 15 residues. J gave up 2 bases and V 0 bases, and 2 bases lay outside the gene matches. CDR3 nucleotides: TGTGCCAGCAGTTTAGCTAGCGGGGTTCAAGAGACCCAGTACTTC. Translated: CASSLASGVQETQYF.

This clonotype was picked up a small number of times. The V gene is TRBV7-9, the J gene TRBJ2-4; D call uncertain. The tail of the sequence fits TRBJ2-7 better, so the J call may be wrong. CDR3 length: 15 residues. Germline V gene sequence: CDR1 SEHNR, CDR2 FQNEAQ (reference sequence). CDR3 nucleotides: TGTGCCAGCAGCTTATGGACGGACCCTACCTACGAGCAGTACTTC. Encoded protein: CASSLWTDPTYEQYF.